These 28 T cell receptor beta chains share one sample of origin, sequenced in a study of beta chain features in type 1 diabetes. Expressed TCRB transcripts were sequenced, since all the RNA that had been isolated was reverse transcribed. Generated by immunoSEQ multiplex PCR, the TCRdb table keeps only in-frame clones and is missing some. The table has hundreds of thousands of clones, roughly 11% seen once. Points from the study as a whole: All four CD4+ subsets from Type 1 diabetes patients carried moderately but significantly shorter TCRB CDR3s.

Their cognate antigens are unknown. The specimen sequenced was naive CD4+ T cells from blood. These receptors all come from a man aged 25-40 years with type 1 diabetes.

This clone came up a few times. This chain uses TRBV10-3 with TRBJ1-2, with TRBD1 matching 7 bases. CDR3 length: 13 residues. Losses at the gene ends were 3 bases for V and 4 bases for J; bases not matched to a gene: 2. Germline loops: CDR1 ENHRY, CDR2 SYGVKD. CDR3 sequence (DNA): TGTGCCATCAGTGAAGGGGGCGGCTATGGCTACACCTTC. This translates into CAISEGGGYGYTF.

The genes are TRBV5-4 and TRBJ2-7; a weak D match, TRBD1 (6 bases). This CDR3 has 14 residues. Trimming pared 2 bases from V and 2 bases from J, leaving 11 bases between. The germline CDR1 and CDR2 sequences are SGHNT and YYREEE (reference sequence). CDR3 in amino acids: CASSFPGTPYEQYF. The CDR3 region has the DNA TGTGCCAGCAGCTTCCCCGGGACACCCTACGAGCAGTACTTC.

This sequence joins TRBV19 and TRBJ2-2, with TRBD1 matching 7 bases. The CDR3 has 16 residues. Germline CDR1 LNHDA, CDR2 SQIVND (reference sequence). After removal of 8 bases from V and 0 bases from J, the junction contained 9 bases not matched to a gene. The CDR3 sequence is CASSPSGTANTGELFF. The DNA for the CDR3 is TGTGCCAGTTCACCCTCTGGGACAGCGAACACCGGGGAGCTGTTTTTT.

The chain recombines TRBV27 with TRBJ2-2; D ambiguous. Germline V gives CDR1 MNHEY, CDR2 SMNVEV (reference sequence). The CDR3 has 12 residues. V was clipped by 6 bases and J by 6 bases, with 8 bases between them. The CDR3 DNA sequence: TGTGCCAGCAGCGATCGAGCCGGGGAGCTGTTTTTT. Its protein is CASSDRAGELFF.

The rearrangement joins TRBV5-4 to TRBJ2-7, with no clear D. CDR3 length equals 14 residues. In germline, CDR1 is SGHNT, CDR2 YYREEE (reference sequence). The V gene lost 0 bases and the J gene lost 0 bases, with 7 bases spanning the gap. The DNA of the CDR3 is TGTGCCAGCAGCTTGGTGCCGAGCTCCTACGAGCAGTACTTC. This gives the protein CASSLVPSSYEQYF.

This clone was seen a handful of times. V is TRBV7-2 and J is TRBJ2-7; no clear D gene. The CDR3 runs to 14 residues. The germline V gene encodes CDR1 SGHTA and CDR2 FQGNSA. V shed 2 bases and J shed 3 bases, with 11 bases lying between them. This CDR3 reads CASSLPRWSYEQYF. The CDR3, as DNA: TGTGCCAGCAGCTTACCCCGGTGGAGCTACGAGCAGTACTTC.

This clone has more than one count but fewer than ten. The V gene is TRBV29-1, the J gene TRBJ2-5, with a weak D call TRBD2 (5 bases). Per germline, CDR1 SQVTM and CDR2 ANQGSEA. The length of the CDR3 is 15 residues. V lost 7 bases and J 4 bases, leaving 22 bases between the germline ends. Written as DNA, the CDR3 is TGCAGCGCCGGCCCGGGAAAAGGGATCGGAGAGACCCAGTACTTC. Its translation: CSAGPGKGIGETQYF.

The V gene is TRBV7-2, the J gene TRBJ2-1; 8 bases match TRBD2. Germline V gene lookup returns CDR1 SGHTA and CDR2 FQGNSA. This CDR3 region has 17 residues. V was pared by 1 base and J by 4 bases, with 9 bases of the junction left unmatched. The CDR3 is CASSLDPGLAGYNEQFF. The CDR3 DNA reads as TGTGCCAGCAGCTTAGACCCCGGACTAGCCGGGTACAATGAGCAGTTCTTC.

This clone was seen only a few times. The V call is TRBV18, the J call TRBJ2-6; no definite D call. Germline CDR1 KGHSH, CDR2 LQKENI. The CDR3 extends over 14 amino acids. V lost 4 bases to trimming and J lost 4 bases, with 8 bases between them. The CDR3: CASSLFIGANVLTF. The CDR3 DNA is TGTGCCAGCTCACTATTTATCGGGGCCAACGTCCTGACTTTC.

The DNA for the CDR3 is TGTGCCAGCAGCACGGACTTCAATGAGCAGTTCTTC. It is translated as CASSTDFNEQFF. This rearrangement joins TRBV5-4 to TRBJ2-1, with a tentative D call TRBD2 (5 bases). The CDR3 is 12 amino acids. The V gene lost 4 bases and the J gene lost 6 bases, with 8 bases spanning the gap. Germline assignment: CDR1 SGHNT and CDR2 YYREEE (reference sequence).

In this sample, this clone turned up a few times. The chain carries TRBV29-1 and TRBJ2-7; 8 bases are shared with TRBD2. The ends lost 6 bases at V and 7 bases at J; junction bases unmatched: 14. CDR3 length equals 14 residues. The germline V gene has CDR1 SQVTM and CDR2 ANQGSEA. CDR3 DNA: TGCAGCGTAAAATCCGGGACTAGTCCCATTGAGCAGTACTTC. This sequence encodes CSVKSGTSPIEQYF.

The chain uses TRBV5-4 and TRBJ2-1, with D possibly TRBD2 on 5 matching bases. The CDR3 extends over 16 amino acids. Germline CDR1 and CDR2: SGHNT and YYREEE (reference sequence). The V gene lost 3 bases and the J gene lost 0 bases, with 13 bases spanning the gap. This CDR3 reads CASSSRERSSYNEQFF. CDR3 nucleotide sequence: TGTGCCAGCAGCTCCCGAGAGCGGAGCTCCTACAATGAGCAGTTCTTC.

CDR3 loop: CASSMTDSYNSPLHF. For the CDR3, the DNA is TGCGCCAGCAGCATGACAGACTCCTATAATTCACCCCTCCACTTT. The V and J genes are TRBV5-1 and TRBJ1-6, with D perhaps TRBD1 (5 bases). The V end was cut by 4 bases, the J end by 0 bases, with 8 bases between. Germline lookup yields CDR1 SGHRS and CDR2 YFSETQ. CDR3 length: 15 residues.

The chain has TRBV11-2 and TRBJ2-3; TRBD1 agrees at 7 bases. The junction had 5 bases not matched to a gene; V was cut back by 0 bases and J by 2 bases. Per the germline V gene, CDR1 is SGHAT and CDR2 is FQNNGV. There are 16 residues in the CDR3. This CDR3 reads CASSLDWGQLTDTQYF. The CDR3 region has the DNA TGTGCCAGCAGCTTAGATTGGGGACAGCTCACAGATACGCAGTATTTT.

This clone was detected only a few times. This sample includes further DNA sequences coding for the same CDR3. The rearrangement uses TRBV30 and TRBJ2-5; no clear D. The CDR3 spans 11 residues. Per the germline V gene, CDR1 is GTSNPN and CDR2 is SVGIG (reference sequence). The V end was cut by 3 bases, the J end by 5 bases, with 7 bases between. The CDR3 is CAWSPRETQYF. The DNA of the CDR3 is TGTGCCTGGAGCCCCAGGGAGACCCAGTACTTC.

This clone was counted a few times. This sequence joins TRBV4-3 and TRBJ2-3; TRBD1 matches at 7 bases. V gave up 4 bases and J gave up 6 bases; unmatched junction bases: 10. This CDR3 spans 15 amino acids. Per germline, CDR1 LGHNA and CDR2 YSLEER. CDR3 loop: CASSLGTAEGDTQYF. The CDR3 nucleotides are TGCGCCAGCAGCCTCGGGACAGCCGAGGGTGATACGCAGTATTTT.

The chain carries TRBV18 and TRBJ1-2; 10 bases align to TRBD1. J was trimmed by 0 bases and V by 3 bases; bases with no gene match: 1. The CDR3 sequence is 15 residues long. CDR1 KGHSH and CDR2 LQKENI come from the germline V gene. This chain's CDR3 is CASSPGQGPNYGYTF. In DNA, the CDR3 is TGTGCCAGCTCACCGGGACAGGGGCCTAACTATGGCTACACCTTC.

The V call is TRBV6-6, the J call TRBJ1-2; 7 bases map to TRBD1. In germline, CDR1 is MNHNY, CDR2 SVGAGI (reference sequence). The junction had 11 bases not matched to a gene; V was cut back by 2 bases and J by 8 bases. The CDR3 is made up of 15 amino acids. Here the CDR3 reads CASSYGSTGNGGYTF. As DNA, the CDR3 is TGTGCCAGCAGTTACGGCTCGACAGGGAACGGAGGCTACACCTTC.

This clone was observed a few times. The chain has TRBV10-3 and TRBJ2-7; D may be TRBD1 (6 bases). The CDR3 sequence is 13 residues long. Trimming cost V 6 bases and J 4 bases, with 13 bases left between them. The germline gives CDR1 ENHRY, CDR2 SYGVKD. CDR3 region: CAISPGAEYEQYF. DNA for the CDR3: TGTGCCATCAGCCCAGGGGCGGAGTACGAGCAGTACTTC.

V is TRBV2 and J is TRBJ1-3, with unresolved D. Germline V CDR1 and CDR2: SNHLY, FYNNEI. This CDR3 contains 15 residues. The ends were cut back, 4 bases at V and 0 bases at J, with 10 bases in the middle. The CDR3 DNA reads TGTGCCAGCAGTGCAGAGGTACACTCTGGAAACACCATATATTTT. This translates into CASSAEVHSGNTIYF. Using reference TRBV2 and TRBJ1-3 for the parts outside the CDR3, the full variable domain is EPEVTQTPSHQVTQMGQEVILRCVPISNHLYFYWYRQILGQKVEFLVSFYNNEISEKSEIFDDQFSVERPDGSNFTLKIRSTKLEDSAMYFCASSAEVHSGNTIYFGEGSWLTVV.

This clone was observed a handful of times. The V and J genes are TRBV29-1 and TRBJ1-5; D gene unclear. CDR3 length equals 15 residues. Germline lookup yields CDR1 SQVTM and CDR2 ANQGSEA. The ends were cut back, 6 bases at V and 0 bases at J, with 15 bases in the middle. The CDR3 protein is CSVAIGHYSNQPQHF. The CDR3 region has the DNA TGCAGCGTCGCAATCGGCCACTATAGCAATCAGCCCCAGCATTTT. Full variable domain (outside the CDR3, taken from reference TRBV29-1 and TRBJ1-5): SAVISQKPSRDICQRGTSLTIQCQVDSQVTMMFWYRQQPGQSLTLIATANQGSEATYESGFVIDKFPISRPNLTFSTLTVSNMSPEDSSIYLCSVAIGHYSNQPQHFGDGTRLSIL.

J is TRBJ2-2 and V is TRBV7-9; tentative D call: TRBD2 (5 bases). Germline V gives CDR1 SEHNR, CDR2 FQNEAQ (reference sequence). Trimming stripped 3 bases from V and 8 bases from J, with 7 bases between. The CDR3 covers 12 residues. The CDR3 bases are TGTGCCAGCAGCTTCGGGGTAGGGGAGCTGTTTTTT. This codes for CASSFGVGELFF.

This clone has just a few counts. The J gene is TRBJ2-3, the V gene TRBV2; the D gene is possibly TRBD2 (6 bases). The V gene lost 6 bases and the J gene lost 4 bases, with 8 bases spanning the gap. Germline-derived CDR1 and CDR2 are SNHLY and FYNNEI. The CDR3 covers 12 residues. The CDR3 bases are TGTGCCAGCAGGCGGGGCGCAGATACGCAGTATTTT. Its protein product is CASRRGADTQYF. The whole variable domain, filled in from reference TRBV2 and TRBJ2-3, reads EPEVTQTPSHQVTQMGQEVILRCVPISNHLYFYWYRQILGQKVEFLVSFYNNEISEKSEIFDDQFSVERPDGSNFTLKIRSTKLEDSAMYFCASRRGADTQYFGPGTRLTVL.

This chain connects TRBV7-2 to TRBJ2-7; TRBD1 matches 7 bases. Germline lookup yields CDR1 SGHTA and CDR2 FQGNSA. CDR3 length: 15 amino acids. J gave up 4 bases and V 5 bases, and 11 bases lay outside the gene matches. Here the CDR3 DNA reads TGTGCCAGCAGCGACCGGGGACAGTACCCATACGAGCAGTACTTC. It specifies CASSDRGQYPYEQYF.

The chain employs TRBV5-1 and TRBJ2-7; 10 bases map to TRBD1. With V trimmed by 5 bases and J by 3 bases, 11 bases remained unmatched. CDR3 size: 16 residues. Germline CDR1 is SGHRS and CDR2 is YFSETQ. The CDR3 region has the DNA TGCGCCAGCAGTTTAGGACCGGGACAGGGGAACTACGAGCAGTACTTC. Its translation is CASSLGPGQGNYEQYF.

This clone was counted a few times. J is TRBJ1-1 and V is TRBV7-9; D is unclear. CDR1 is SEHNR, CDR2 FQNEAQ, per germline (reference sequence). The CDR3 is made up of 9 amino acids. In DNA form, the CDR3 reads TGTGTCACGAGACTTGAAGCTTTCTTT. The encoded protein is CVTRLEAFF.

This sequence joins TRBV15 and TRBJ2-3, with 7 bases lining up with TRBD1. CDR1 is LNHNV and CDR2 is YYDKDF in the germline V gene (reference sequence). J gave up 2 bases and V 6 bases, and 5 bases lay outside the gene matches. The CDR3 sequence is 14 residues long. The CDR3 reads CATRRDSDTDTQYF. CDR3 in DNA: TGTGCCACCAGGAGGGACAGCGACACAGATACGCAGTATTTT.

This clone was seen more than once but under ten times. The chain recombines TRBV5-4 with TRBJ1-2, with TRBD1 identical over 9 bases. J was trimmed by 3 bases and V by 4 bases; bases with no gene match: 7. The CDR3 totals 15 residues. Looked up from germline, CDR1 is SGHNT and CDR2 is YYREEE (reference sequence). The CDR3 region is CASSQSTGGDYGYTF. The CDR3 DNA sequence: TGTGCCAGCAGCCAATCGACAGGGGGGGACTATGGCTACACCTTC.